This passage covers 23 T cell receptor beta chains from one sample sequenced in a study of blood T cell repertoires in COVID-19 (dated by TCRdb to the early 2020s). Libraries came from the immunoSEQ multiplex PCR assay. Here the immuneACCESS table is served through TCRdb, limited to in-frame sequences with V and J called. Missing clones are a known gap in these copies; in checked studies unresolved V genes cover under half, and the rest lacks a known reason. This sample gives 200,000 to 250,000 clones in total; 84% of them show up just once. Of the sample, nearly 20% is held by the ten largest clones. The sequenced sample consisted of peripheral blood. The receptors were sampled from a young man with active or convalescent COVID-19.

This chain links TRBV7-2 with TRBJ2-2, with TRBD1 matching 10 bases. Germline V gene sequence: CDR1 SGHTA, CDR2 FQGNSA. The CDR3 length is 16 residues. The J segment lost 10 bases and the V segment lost 2 bases, leaving 10 bases of the junction unmatched. The CDR3, as DNA: TGTGCCAGCAGCTTATCCCTCTGGACAGGGGGTACGGAGCTGTTTTTT. Protein product: CASSLSLWTGGTELFF.

This rearrangement joins TRBV30 to TRBJ2-1; D unresolved. The CDR3 has 15 residues. Per the germline V gene, CDR1 is GTSNPN and CDR2 is SVGIG (reference sequence). V lost 1 base to trimming and J lost 2 bases, with 12 bases between them. CDR3 amino acids: CAWSAQAAPYNEQFF. In DNA, the CDR3 is TGTGCCTGGAGTGCGCAGGCAGCTCCCTACAATGAGCAGTTCTTC.

The sample holds one count of this clone. The V and J genes are TRBV30 and TRBJ1-3; D not certain. Germline assignment: CDR1 GTSNPN and CDR2 SVGIG (reference sequence). This CDR3 is 13 amino acids long. Trimming stripped 0 bases from V and 8 bases from J, with 11 bases between. The CDR3 coding sequence is TGTGCCTGGAGTGTACTTATGGGAGACACCATATATTTT. Translated, it gives CAWSVLMGDTIYF.

The V gene is TRBV9, the J gene TRBJ1-3, with 8 bases fitting TRBD1. Trimming cost V 4 bases and J 2 bases; bases outside gene matches: 11. The CDR3 runs to 17 residues. Germline V gene data show CDR1 as SGDLS and CDR2 as YYNGEE. This chain's CDR3 is CASSPQRQGSAGNTIYF. The CDR3 DNA reads TGTGCCAGCAGCCCCCAGCGACAGGGGTCGGCTGGAAACACCATATATTTT.

The table lists this clone with a few counts. The chain is built from TRBV28 and TRBJ1-2; TRBD1 aligns across 8 bases. The J segment lost 5 bases and the V segment lost 6 bases, leaving 8 bases of the junction unmatched. The germline V gene encodes CDR1 MDHEN and CDR2 SYDVKM. The CDR3 has 14 residues. CDR3 sequence reads: CASSAGGAGYGYTF. The CDR3 DNA reads as TGTGCCAGCAGCGCAGGGGGCGCAGGGTATGGCTACACCTTC.

The chain recombines TRBV4-2 with TRBJ2-7; the match to TRBD2 covers 14 bases. V lost 1 base and J lost 0; bases outside the gene matches: 5. CDR3 size: 18 residues. The germline gives CDR1 LGHNA, CDR2 YNFKEQ. CDR3 sequence (DNA): TGTGCCAGCAGCCAAGGACTAGCGGGGGGGATGAGCTCCTACGAGCAGTACTTC. It is translated as CASSQGLAGGMSSYEQYF.

The V call is TRBV18, the J call TRBJ1-2; no clear D gene. V lost 3 bases and J lost 2, with 13 bases in between. Per germline, CDR1 KGHSH and CDR2 LQKENI. This CDR3 has 15 amino acids. The CDR3 DNA reads TGTGCCAGCTCACCCACACCCGTCGCAAACTATGGCTACACCTTC. The encoded protein is CASSPTPVANYGYTF.

This clone was seen a single time. The V gene is TRBV4-1, the J gene TRBJ2-7, with TRBD2 matching over 9 bases. The CDR3 consists of 14 residues. The germline gives CDR1 MGHRA, CDR2 YSYEKL. V was pared by 3 bases and J by 2 bases, with 2 bases of the junction left unmatched. This chain's CDR3 is CASSHSGSAYEQYF. CDR3 nucleotide sequence: TGCGCCAGCAGCCATAGCGGGAGCGCCTACGAGCAGTACTTC.

This chain links TRBV19 with TRBJ1-5; D perhaps matches TRBD1 (6 bases). CDR1 LNHDA and CDR2 SQIVND come from the germline V gene (reference sequence). The CDR3 is 15 residues long. Deletions cut 4 bases from V and 0 bases from J, with 10 bases between. The CDR3, as DNA: TGTGCCAGTAGTAGGACAGACTATAGCAATCAGCCCCAGCATTTT. Translated: CASSRTDYSNQPQHF.

The rearrangement links TRBV5-1 to TRBJ1-1; TRBD1 aligns across 9 bases. J lost 4 bases, V lost 4 bases, and 5 bases had no gene match. The CDR3 covers 14 residues. Looked up from germline, CDR1 is SGHRS and CDR2 is YFSETQ. The chain's CDR3 is CASSGTGTGTEAFF. The CDR3 bases are TGCGCCAGCAGCGGGACAGGGACGGGCACTGAAGCTTTCTTT.

The rearrangement joins TRBV3-1 (or the pseudogene TRBV3-2) to TRBJ2-1; D may be TRBD1 (6 bases). The germline V and J ends were trimmed by 3 bases and 0 bases, with 15 bases remaining between them. The CDR3 covers 17 residues. Germline-derived CDR1 and CDR2 are LGHDT and YNNKEL (reference sequence). In DNA form, the CDR3 reads TGTGCCAGCAGCCAGGCGCACCGGGACACCTCCTACAATGAGCAGTTCTTC. Protein sequence: CASSQAHRDTSYNEQFF.

The chain has TRBV24-1 and TRBJ2-5; the D gene is possibly TRBD2 (5 bases). The germline V gene has CDR1 KGHDR and CDR2 SFDVKD. The CDR3 runs to 16 residues. V gave up 3 bases and J gave up 2 bases, with 15 bases separating them. CDR3 nucleotides: TGTGCCACCAGTGATCCCACCCCAGGAGGTCAAGAGACCCAGTACTTC. Residues: CATSDPTPGGQETQYF.

The V and J genes are TRBV28 and TRBJ1-5, with 7 bases identical to TRBD1. The V segment lost 7 bases and the J segment 7 bases; nucleotides outside the gene matches: 7. Germline lookup yields CDR1 MDHEN and CDR2 SYDVKM. The CDR3 extends over 13 amino acids. The CDR3: CASTGGGYQPQHF. DNA for the CDR3: TGTGCCAGCACCGGAGGGGGCTACCAGCCCCAGCATTTT.

This clone showed up just a few times. The rearrangement links TRBV2 to TRBJ1-2; a possible D gene is TRBD1 (5 bases). The germline V gene encodes CDR1 SNHLY and CDR2 FYNNEI. V was clipped by 7 bases and J by 3 bases, with 15 bases between them. This CDR3 is 14 amino acids long. CDR3 loop: CASKRDSSDYGYTF. The CDR3 bases are TGTGCCAGCAAGAGAGACAGCTCTGACTATGGCTACACCTTC.

V and J are TRBV6-5 and TRBJ1-3, with 10 bases fitting TRBD1. CDR1 MNHEY and CDR2 SVGAGI come from the germline V gene. CDR3 length: 15 residues. J gave up 4 bases and V 7 bases, and 7 bases lay outside the gene matches. The CDR3 region has the DNA TGTGCCAGCAACCTCTTGACAGGGGGCGGAAACACCATATATTTT. It translates to CASNLLTGGGNTIYF.

The chain joins TRBV21-1 to TRBJ1-1; TRBD1 was called by the table and not checked on the DNA. TRBV21-1 is an annotated pseudogene. This CDR3 is 16 amino acids long. CDR3 residues: CASRLLKTARGTEAFF. The CDR3 DNA reads TGTGCCAGCAGACTCCTCAAAACCGCTAGGGGCACTGAAGCTTTCTTT.

The rearrangement joins TRBV24-1 to TRBJ1-1, with 10 bases aligning to TRBD1. This CDR3 is built from 16 residues. Trimming at V came to 3 bases and at J to 0 bases, leaving 3 bases not matched to a gene. Germline assignment: CDR1 KGHDR and CDR2 SFDVKD. Here the CDR3 DNA reads TGTGCCACCAGTGATGGGACAGGGGATATGAACACTGAAGCTTTCTTT. It encodes CATSDGTGDMNTEAFF.

The chain employs TRBV10-3 and TRBJ2-1; 12 nucleotides align to TRBD2. Germline CDR1 reads ENHRY; CDR2 reads SYGVKD. The CDR3 length is 17 residues. V was pared by 3 bases and J by 7 bases, with 10 bases of the junction left unmatched. CDR3 in DNA: TGTGCCATCAGTGATCTTCCTGCTAGCGGGAGGGCAAATGAGCAGTTCTTC. Its protein product is CAISDLPASGRANEQFF.

The rearrangement joins TRBV4-2 to TRBJ1-2; 7 nucleotides line up with TRBD1. The CDR3 totals 18 residues. Germline loops: CDR1 LGHNA, CDR2 YNFKEQ. After removal of 4 bases from V and 5 bases from J, the junction contained 19 bases not matched to a gene. The CDR3 is CASSLSGTARPPDYGYTF. CDR3 in DNA: TGTGCCAGCAGCCTCTCCGGGACAGCGAGACCACCCGATTATGGCTACACCTTC.

The V and J genes are TRBV4-3 and TRBJ2-2; TRBD2 matches at 9 bases. V lost 0 bases, J lost 4 bases, and 6 bases stayed unmatched. The CDR3 consists of 17 residues. CDR1 and CDR2 from the germline V gene are LGHNA and YSLEER. CDR3 nucleotide sequence: TGCGCCAGCAGCCAAGATGGACTAGCGTACCCCACCGGGGAGCTGTTTTTT. Translation gives CASSQDGLAYPTGELFF.

This rearrangement joins TRBV19 to TRBJ1-5, with a tentative D call TRBD1 (5 bases). V shed 8 bases and J shed 7 bases, with 12 bases lying between them. The CDR3 extends over 12 amino acids. Germline V gives CDR1 LNHDA, CDR2 SQIVND (reference sequence). CDR3 bases: TGTGCCAGTTGGGGGGGATTCCAGCCCCAGCATTTT. Translated: CASWGGFQPQHF.

V gene TRBV6-2 or TRBV6-3 combines with J gene TRBJ2-7; 9 bases align to TRBD1. Losses at the gene ends were 0 bases for V and 3 bases for J; bases not matched to a gene: 6. Germline lookup yields CDR1 MNHEY and CDR2 SVGEGT. The CDR3 totals 16 residues. CDR3 sequence: CASSYSPGQGDYEQYF. The CDR3 DNA sequence: TGTGCCAGCAGTTACTCTCCGGGACAGGGTGACTACGAGCAGTACTTC.

V usage is TRBV18 and J usage is TRBJ2-3; TRBD1 matches at 10 bases. The junction had 0 bases not matched to a gene; V was cut back by 8 bases and J by 1 base. The CDR3 extends over 13 amino acids. Germline loops: CDR1 KGHSH, CDR2 LQKENI. CDR3 DNA sequence: TGTGCCAGCGGGACAGGGGGCACAGATACGCAGTATTTT. Translated, it gives CASGTGGTDTQYF.